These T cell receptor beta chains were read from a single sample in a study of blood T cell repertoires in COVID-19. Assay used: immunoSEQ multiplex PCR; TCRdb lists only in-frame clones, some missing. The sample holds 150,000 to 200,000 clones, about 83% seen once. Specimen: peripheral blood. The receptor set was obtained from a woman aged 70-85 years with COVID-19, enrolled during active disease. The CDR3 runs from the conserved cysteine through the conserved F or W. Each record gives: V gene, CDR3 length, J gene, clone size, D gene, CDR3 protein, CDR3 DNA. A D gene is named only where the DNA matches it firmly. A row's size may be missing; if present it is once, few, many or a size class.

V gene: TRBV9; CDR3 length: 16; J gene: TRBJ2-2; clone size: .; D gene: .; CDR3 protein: CASSVEASGNTGELFF; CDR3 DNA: TGTGCCAGCAGCGTAGAAGCCAGCGGGAACACCGGGGAGCTGTTTTTT
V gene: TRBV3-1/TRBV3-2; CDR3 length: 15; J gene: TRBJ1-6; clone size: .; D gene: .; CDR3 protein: CASSQDSAGYSPLHF; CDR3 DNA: TGTGCCAGCAGCCAAGATTCGGCAGGGTATTCACCCCTCCACTTT
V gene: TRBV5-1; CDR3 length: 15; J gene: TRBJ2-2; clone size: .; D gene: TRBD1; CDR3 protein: CASSGTGAGIGELFF; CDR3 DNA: TGCGCCAGCAGCGGCACAGGGGCGGGTATCGGGGAGCTGTTTTTT
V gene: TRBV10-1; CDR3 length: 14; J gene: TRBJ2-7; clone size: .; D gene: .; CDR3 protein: CASSEWRAPYEQYF; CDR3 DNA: TGCGCCAGCAGTGAGTGGAGGGCTCCCTACGAGCAGTACTTC
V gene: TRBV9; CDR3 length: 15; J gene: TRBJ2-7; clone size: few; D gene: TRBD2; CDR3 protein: CASSPRTSGPYEQYF; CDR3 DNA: TGTGCCAGCAGCCCCAGGACTAGCGGCCCCTACGAGCAGTACTTC
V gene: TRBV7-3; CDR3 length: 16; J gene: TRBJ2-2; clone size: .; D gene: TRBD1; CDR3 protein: CASSPLDRASTGELFF; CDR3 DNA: TGTGCCAGCAGCCCGCTGGACAGGGCGAGCACCGGGGAGCTGTTTTTT
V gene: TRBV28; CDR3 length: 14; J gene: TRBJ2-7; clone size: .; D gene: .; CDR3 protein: CASSFSQASYEQYF; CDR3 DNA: TGTGCCAGCAGTTTCTCACAGGCCTCCTACGAGCAGTACTTC
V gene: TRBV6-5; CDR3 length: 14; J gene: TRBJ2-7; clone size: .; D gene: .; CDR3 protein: CASKPDLSTYEQYF; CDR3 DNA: TGTGCCAGTAAACCGGACTTATCGACCTACGAGCAGTACTTC
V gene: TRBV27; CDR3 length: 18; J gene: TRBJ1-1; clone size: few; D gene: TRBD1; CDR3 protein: CASSLPQQGRGMNTEAFF; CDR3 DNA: TGTGCCAGCAGTTTACCGCAACAGGGGCGGGGAATGAACACTGAAGCTTTCTTT
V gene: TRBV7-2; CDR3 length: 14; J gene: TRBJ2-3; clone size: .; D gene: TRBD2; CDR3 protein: CASSSSSGKDTQYF; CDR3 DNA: TGTGCCAGCAGCTCCTCTAGCGGGAAAGATACGCAGTATTTT
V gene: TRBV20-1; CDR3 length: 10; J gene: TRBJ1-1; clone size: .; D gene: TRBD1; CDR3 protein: CSADRGGAFF; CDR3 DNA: TGCAGTGCCGACAGGGGTGGGGCTTTCTTT
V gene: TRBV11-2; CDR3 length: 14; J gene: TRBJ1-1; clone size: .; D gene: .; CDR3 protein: CASSFISRDTEAFF; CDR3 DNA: TGTGCCAGCAGCTTTATCAGCAGGGACACTGAAGCTTTCTTT
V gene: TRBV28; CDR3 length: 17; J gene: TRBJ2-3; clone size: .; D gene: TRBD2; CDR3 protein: CASSVSGTSGGTDTQYF; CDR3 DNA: TGTGCCAGCAGTGTCTCCGGGACTAGCGGTGGCACAGATACGCAGTATTTT
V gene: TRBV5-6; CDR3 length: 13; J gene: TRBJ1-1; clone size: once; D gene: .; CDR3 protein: CASSLFRNTEAFF; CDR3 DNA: TGTGCCAGCAGCTTGTTTAGGAACACTGAAGCTTTCTTT
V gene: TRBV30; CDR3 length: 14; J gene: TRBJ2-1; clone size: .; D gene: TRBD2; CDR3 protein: CAYREREFHNEQFF; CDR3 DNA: TGTGCCTACCGGGAGCGGGAGTTCCACAATGAGCAGTTCTTC
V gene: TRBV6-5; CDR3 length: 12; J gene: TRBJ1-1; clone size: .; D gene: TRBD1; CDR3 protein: CASTPGQGNDFF; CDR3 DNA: TGTGCCAGCACCCCGGGACAGGGGAATGATTTCTTT
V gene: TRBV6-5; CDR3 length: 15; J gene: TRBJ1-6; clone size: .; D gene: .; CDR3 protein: CASSQREGDNSPLHF; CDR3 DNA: TGTGCCAGCAGTCAAAGGGAGGGGGATAATTCACCCCTCCACTTT
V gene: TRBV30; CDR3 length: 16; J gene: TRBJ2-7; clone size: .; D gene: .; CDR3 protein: CAWSVPRTGSLHEQYF; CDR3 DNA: TGTGCCTGGAGTGTCCCCCGGACGGGAAGCTTGCACGAGCAGTACTTC
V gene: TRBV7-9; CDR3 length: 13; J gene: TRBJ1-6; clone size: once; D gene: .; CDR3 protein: CASSVGGVSPLHF; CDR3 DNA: TGTGCCAGCAGCGTCGGAGGGGTTTCACCCCTCCACTTT
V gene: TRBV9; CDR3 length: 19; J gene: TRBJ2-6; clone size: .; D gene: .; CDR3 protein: CASSVGNGLRGSGANVLTF; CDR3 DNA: TGTGCCAGCAGCGTAGGGAATGGACTCAGGGGCTCTGGGGCCAACGTCCTGACTTTC
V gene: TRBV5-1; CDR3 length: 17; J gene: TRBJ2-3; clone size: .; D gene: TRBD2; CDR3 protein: CASSLSLAGGSTDTQYF; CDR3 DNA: TGCGCCAGCAGCTTGTCCTTAGCGGGAGGGAGCACAGATACGCAGTATTTT
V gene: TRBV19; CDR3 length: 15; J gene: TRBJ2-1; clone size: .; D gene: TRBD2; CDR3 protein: CASSISLAGGNEQFF; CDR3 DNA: TGTGCCAGTAGTATTAGTCTAGCGGGAGGGAATGAGCAGTTCTTC
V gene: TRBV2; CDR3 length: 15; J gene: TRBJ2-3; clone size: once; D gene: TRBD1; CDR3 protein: CASRARTGGLDTQYF; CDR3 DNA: TGTGCCAGCAGGGCCCGGACAGGGGGCTTGGATACGCAGTATTTT
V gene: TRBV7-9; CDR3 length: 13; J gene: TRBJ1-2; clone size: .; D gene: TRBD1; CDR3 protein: CASSSTGGAGYTF; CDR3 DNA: TGTGCCAGCAGCTCCACAGGGGGCGCCGGCTACACCTTC
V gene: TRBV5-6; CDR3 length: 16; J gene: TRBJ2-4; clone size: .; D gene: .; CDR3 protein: CASSSGTPEAKNIQYF; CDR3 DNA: TGTGCCAGCAGCTCCGGGACTCCCGAAGCCAAAAACATTCAGTACTTC
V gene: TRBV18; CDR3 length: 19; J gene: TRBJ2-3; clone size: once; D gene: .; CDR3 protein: CASSPPRGASGTNTDTQYF; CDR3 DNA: TGTGCCAGCTCACCACCGCGAGGGGCGAGCGGGACAAACACAGATACGCAGTATTTT
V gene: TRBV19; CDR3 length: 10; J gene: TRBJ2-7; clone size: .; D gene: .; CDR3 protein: CARGLGEQYF; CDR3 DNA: TGTGCCAGGGGGCTTGGCGAGCAGTACTTC
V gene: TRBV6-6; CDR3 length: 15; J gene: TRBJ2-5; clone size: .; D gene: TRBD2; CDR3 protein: CASSYFGTSGETQYF; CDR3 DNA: TGTGCCAGCAGTTACTTCGGGACTAGCGGAGAGACCCAGTACTTC
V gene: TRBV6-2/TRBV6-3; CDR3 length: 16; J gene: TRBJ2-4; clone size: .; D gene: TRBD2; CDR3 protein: CASSPGGRGVKNIQYF; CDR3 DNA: TGTGCCAGCAGCCCTGGGGGGAGGGGAGTCAAAAACATTCAGTACTTC
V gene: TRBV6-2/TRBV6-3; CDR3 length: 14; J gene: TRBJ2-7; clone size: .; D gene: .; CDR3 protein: CASSYGRPSYEQYF; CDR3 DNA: TGTGCCAGCAGTTACGGGAGGCCCTCCTACGAGCAGTACTTC
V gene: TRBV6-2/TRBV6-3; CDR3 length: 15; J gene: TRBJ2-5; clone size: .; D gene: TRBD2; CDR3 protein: CASSTLAGGLGTQYF; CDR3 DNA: TGTGCCAGCAGTACACTGGCGGGAGGGCTAGGAACCCAGTACTTC
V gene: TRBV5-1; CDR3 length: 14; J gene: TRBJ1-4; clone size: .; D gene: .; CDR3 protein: CASSLGPTNEKLFF; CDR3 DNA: TGCGCCAGCAGCTTGGGGCCAACTAATGAAAAACTGTTTTTT
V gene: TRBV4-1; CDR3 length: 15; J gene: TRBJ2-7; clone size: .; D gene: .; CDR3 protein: CASSQYRQPESEQYF; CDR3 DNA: TGCGCCAGCAGCCAATATCGACAGCCCGAAAGCGAGCAGTACTTC
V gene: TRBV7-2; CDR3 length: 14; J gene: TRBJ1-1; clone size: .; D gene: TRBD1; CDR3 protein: CASSLGQGVTEAFF; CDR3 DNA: TGTGCCAGCAGCCTTGGACAGGGGGTGACTGAAGCTTTCTTT
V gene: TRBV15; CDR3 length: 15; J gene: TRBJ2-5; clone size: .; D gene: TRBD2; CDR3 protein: CATSRDRGVGETQYF; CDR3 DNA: TGTGCCACCAGCAGAGATCGGGGGGTTGGAGAGACCCAGTACTTC
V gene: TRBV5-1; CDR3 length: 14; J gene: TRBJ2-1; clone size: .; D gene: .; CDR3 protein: CASSRRGEGDEQFF; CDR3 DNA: TGCGCCAGCAGCAGGCGAGGTGAGGGGGATGAGCAGTTCTTC
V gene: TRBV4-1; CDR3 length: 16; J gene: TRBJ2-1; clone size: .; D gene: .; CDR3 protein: CASSQEPGVSYNEQFF; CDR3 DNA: TGCGCCAGCAGCCAAGAGCCGGGAGTCTCCTACAATGAGCAGTTCTTC
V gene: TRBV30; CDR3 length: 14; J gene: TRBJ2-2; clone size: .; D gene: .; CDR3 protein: CAWRTAGNTGELFF; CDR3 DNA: TGTGCCTGGCGCACGGCAGGGAACACCGGGGAGCTGTTTTTT
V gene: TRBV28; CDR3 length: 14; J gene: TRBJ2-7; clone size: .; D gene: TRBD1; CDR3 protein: CAIQPATGAYEQYF; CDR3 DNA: TGTGCCATCCAGCCAGCGACAGGGGCCTACGAGCAGTACTTC
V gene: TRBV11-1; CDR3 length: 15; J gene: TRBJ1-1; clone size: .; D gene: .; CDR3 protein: CASSLFGGAPSEAFF; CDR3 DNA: TGTGCCAGCAGCTTGTTCGGGGGGGCGCCGAGTGAAGCTTTCTTT
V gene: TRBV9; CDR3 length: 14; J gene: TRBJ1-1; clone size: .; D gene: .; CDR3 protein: CASSVGHRGTEAFF; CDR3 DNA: TGTGCCAGCAGCGTAGGACATCGGGGAACTGAAGCTTTCTTT
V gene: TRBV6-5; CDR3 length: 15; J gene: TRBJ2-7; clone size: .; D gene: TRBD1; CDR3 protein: CASRAETGDGYEQYF; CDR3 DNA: TGTGCCAGCAGGGCTGAGACAGGGGATGGCTACGAGCAGTACTTC
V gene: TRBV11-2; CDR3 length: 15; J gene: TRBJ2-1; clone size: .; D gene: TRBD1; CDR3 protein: CASREGQGLSYEQFF; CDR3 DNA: TGTGCCAGCAGGGAGGGACAGGGTCTGTCGTATGAGCAGTTCTTC
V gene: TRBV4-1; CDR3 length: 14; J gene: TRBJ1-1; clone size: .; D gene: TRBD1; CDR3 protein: CASSRPGQGKEAFF; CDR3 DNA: TGCGCCAGCAGTCGACCTGGACAGGGCAAGGAAGCTTTCTTT
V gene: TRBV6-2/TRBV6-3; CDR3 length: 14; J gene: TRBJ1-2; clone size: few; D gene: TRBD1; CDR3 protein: CASSYPGQAGGYTF; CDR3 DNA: TGTGCCAGCAGTTACCCCGGACAGGCTGGGGGCTACACCTTC
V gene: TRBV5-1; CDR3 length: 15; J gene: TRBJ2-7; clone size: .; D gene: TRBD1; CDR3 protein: CASSLDGQGMNEQYF; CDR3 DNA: TGCGCCAGCAGCTTGGACGGACAGGGGATGAACGAGCAGTACTTC
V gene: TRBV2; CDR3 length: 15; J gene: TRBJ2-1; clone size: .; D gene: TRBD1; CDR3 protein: CASTYRDRDYNEQFF; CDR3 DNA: TGTGCCAGCACTTACCGAGACAGGGACTACAATGAGCAGTTCTTC
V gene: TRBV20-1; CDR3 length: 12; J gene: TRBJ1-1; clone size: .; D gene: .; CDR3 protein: CSASSREAEAFF; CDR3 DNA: TGCAGTGCTAGTTCCAGGGAGGCTGAAGCTTTCTTT
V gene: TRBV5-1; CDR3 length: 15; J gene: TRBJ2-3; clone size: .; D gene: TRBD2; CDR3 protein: CASSSTSGNTDTQYF; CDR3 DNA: TGCGCCAGCAGCTCGACTAGCGGCAACACAGATACGCAGTATTTT
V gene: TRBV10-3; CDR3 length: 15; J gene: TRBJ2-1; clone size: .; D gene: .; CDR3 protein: CAISESGSFYNEQFF; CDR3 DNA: TGTGCCATCAGTGAGTCGGGGAGTTTCTACAATGAGCAGTTCTTC
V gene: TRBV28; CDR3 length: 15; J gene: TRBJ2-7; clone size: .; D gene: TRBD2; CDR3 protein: CASSSPGAGEDEQYF; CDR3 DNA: TGTGCCAGCAGTTCCCCGGGAGCGGGAGAGGACGAGCAGTACTTC
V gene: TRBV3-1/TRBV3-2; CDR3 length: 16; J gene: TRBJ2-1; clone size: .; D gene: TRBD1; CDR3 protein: CASSRSGQGSYNEQFF; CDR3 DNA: TGTGCCAGCAGCCGCTCGGGACAGGGCTCCTACAATGAGCAGTTCTTC